This TCR beta chain was recorded in a study of OX40 agonist ivuxolimab in advanced cancers. Overall study context: Three dose-escalation patients had partial responses: one with hepatocellular carcinoma and two with cutaneous melanoma. Whole-study findings and limits: CD4+ and CD8+ blood T cells expanded clonally by week 6 at 0.1 to 3.0 mg/kg. Relative to CD4+ cells, CD8+ T cells on average had more expanded clones.

About this clone itself: Its antigen is not identified.

Clones were sequenced by immunoSEQ multiplex PCR, and TCRdb holds only the in-frame ones, with some missing. The sample has 80,000 to 100,000 clones, about 90% seen once; the top ten hold roughly 0.77%. The sequence derives from an adult with an advanced solid tumor such as melanoma, head and neck, liver or kidney cancer. The source was CD4+ or CD8+ T cells sorted from blood, collected in a trial of the OX40 agonist ivuxolimab.

The DNA of the CDR3 is TGTGCCAGCACCTCCGACAGGGGAAATATCTACGAGCAGTACTTC. Its translation is CASTSDRGNIYEQYF. J is TRBJ2-7 and V is TRBV6-5; TRBD1 agrees at 8 bases. The CDR3 has 15 residues. J gave up 3 bases and V 7 bases, and 11 bases lay outside the gene matches. Germline V gene sequence: CDR1 MNHEY, CDR2 SVGAGI.